The next 2 T cell receptor beta chains were all read from a single sample in a study of cytomegalovirus exposure and HLA in healthy donors. PCR involved 60 Vbeta and 13 Jbeta primers. The method was immunoSEQ multiplex PCR; TCRdb's version includes in-frame clones alone and lacks a portion of them. The profile shows about 120,000 clones, approximately 78% of them singletons. The sample was PBMCs. The receptors stem from a man aged 35-49 years in good health and CMV-seronegative.

This sequence joins TRBV7-8 and TRBJ2-7; 7 nucleotides match TRBD1. Germline V CDR1 and CDR2: SGHVS, FQNEAQ. The ends lost 5 bases at V and 0 bases at J; junction bases unmatched: 10. The CDR3 runs to 16 residues. The CDR3 is CASSRPRDSSSYEQYF. CDR3 nucleotides: TGTGCCAGCAGCCGCCCCCGGGACAGCTCCTCCTACGAGCAGTACTTC.

This chain uses TRBV5-1 with TRBJ2-5; 8 bases agree with TRBD2. Matching the DNA end better, TRBJ2-7 makes the J call doubtful. The CDR3 covers 16 residues. Germline V gives CDR1 SGHRS, CDR2 YFSETQ. The CDR3 DNA reads as TGCGCCAGCAGCTTAGCGGGAGTCAGTGGTTTCTACGAGCAGTACTTC. Translating gives CASSLAGVSGFYEQYF.